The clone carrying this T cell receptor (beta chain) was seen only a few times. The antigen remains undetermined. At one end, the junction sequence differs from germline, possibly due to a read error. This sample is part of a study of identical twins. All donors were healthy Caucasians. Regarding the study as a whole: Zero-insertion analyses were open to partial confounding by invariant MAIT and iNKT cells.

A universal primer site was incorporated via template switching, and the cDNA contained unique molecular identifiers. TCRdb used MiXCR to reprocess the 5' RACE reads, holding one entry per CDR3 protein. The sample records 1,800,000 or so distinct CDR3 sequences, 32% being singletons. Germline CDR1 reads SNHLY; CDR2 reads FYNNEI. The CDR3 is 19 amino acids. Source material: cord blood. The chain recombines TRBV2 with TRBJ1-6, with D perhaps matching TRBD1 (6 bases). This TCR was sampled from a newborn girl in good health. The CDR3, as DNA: TGTGCCAGCAGTGAGAGGGGGAAGTCTCCTTATTCGGTAAATTCACCCCCCCACTTT. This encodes CASSERGKSPYSVNSPPHF.